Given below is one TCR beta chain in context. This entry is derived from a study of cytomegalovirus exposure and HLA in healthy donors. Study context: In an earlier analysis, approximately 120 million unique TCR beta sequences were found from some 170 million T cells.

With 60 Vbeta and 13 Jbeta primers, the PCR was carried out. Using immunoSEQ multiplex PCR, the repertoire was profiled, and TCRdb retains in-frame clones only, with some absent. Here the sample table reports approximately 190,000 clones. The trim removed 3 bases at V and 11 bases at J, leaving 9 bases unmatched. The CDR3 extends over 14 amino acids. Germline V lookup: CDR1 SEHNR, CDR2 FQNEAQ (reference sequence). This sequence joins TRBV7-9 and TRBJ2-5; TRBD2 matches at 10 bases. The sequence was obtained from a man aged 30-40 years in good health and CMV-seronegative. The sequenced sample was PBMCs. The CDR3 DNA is TGTGCCAGCAGCTTCCCTAGCGGGAGTTCGGCGCAGTACTTC. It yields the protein CASSFPSGSSAQYF.